Below, 11 T cell receptor beta chains from the same sample are listed, as sequenced in a study of early stage breast cancer tumors. The protocol was immunoSEQ multiplex PCR, while the TCRdb copy is restricted to in-frame clones and leaves out a portion. Of around 53,000 clones listed, under 95% were seen once; the top ten hold around 4.7%. Sample: blood. The receptors shown here come from a person aged 65 to 79 with breast cancer.

This chain uses TRBV30 with TRBJ2-7; TRBD1 aligns across 9 bases. V lost 3 bases, J lost 4 bases, and 7 bases stayed unmatched. CDR3 length equals 14 residues. Germline CDR1 reads GTSNPN; CDR2 reads SVGIG (reference sequence). The DNA for the CDR3 is TGTGCCTGGAGCGTGGGACAGGGATTTTACGAGCAGTACTTC. Its protein is CAWSVGQGFYEQYF.

This sequence joins TRBV9 and TRBJ1-5; possibly TRBD1 for D (5 bases). This CDR3 is 14 amino acids long. V lost 0 bases, J lost 10 bases, and 14 bases lay in between. CDR1 SGDLS and CDR2 YYNGEE come from the germline V gene. The CDR3 sequence: CASSVAPDRNPQHF. DNA of the CDR3: TGTGCCAGCAGCGTAGCTCCCGACAGAAACCCCCAGCATTTT.

The chain couples TRBV2 to TRBJ2-1; D unclear. The V end was cut by 8 bases, the J end by 9 bases, with 8 bases between. Germline V CDR1 and CDR2: SNHLY, FYNNEI. The CDR3 has 10 amino acids. The CDR3 here is CASLDFEQFF. The CDR3 DNA follows: TGTGCCAGCCTAGACTTTGAGCAGTTCTTC.

The chain has TRBV7-9 and TRBJ1-6; possible D gene TRBD1, 5 bases. The germline V gene encodes CDR1 SEHNR and CDR2 FQNEAQ (reference sequence). V was cut by 5 bases and J by 5 bases, with 19 bases left in between. The CDR3 runs to 17 residues. DNA for the CDR3: TGTGCCAGCAGCCGAACCCCCGGGACTGGAGATAATTCACCCCTCCACTTT. The encoded protein is CASSRTPGTGDNSPLHF. Full variable domain (remainder filled in from reference TRBV7-9 and TRBJ1-6): DTGVSQNPRHKITKRGQNVTFRCDPISEHNRLYWYRQTLGQGPEFLTYFQNEAQLEKSRLLSDRFSAERPKGSFSTLEIQRTEQGDSAMYLCASSRTPGTGDNSPLHFGNGTRLTVT.

The V call is TRBV6-1, the J call TRBJ1-6; TRBD1 matches at 8 bases. Trimming took 7 bases from V and 9 from J; bases not matched to a gene: 5. CDR1 is MNHNS, CDR2 SASEGT, per germline. There are 13 residues in the CDR3. The CDR3 reads CASNEQGGSPLHF. The CDR3 DNA follows: TGTGCCAGCAACGAACAGGGGGGTTCACCCCTCCACTTT.

The J gene is TRBJ2-1, the V gene TRBV5-1, with 7 nucleotides matching TRBD2. Germline V gives CDR1 SGHRS, CDR2 YFSETQ. V gave up 0 bases and J gave up 2 bases; unmatched junction bases: 5. The CDR3 runs 16 residues. The CDR3, as DNA: TGCGCCAGCAGCTTGGGTGCGGGGGAGACCTACAATGAGCAGTTCTTC. Translated, it gives CASSLGAGETYNEQFF.

The chain carries TRBV11-3 and TRBJ2-2; tentative D call: TRBD2 (6 bases). Trimming stripped 5 bases from V and 5 bases from J, with 15 bases between. Per the germline V gene, CDR1 is SGHNT and CDR2 is YENEEA. This CDR3 spans 15 amino acids. CDR3 amino acids: CASSPRGGETGELFF. As DNA, the CDR3 is TGTGCCAGCAGCCCGCGGGGAGGAGAAACCGGGGAGCTGTTTTTT. Using reference TRBV11-3 and TRBJ2-2 for the parts outside the CDR3, the full variable domain is EAGVVQSPRYKIIEKKQPVAFWCNPISGHNTLYWYLQNLGQGPELLIRYENEEAVDDSQLPKDRFSAERLKGVDSTLKIQPAELGDSAVYLCASSPRGGETGELFFGEGSRLTVL.

CDR3 sequence reads: CASSQAQGASNTEAFF. CDR3 coding DNA: TGTGCCAGCAGCCAAGCCCAGGGGGCCTCGAACACTGAAGCTTTCTTT. The chain has TRBV4-2 and TRBJ1-1; 8 bases align to TRBD1. The CDR3 contains 16 residues. Trimming removed 1 base from V and 1 base from J; junction bases left unmatched: 5. Germline CDR1 LGHNA, CDR2 YNFKEQ.

V and J are TRBV5-6 and TRBJ1-1, with D possibly TRBD1 on 5 matching bases. CDR1 and CDR2 from the germline V gene are SGHDT and YYEEEE. Trimming took off 6 bases at V and 4 bases at J, with 16 bases between the two ends. This CDR3 has 14 residues. CDR3 protein: CASTVGGERTEAFF. The CDR3 nucleotides read TGTGCCAGCACCGTGGGGGGGGAGCGCACTGAAGCTTTCTTT.

As DNA, the CDR3 is TGTGCCAGTAGTTCTCTGGGACAGGGGTCTAATTCACCCCTCCACTTT. Translation: CASSSLGQGSNSPLHF. The rearrangement uses TRBV19 and TRBJ1-6, with 10 bases identical to TRBD1. Looked up from germline, CDR1 is LNHDA and CDR2 is SQIVND (reference sequence). V was clipped by 5 bases and J by 6 bases; unmatched bases: 7. This CDR3 spans 16 amino acids.

This chain joins TRBV27 and TRBJ1-6; possibly TRBD1 for D (6 bases). Trimming took 11 bases from V and 4 from J, leaving 15 bases between them. The germline V gene encodes CDR1 MNHEY and CDR2 SMNVEV (reference sequence). The CDR3 runs to 14 residues. The CDR3 loop is CASSDRSYNSPLHF. The CDR3 DNA reads TGTGCCTCCTCAGACAGGTCATATAATTCACCCCTCCACTTT.